These T cell receptor beta chains were read from a single sample in a study of metastatic and nonmetastatic thyroid tumors. MiXCR reprocessed the PCR reads for TCRdb. Among about 31,000 clones listed, about 21% were seen once. Sequenced material: blood. The receptors originated from a female donor with papillary thyroid cancer or a benign thyroid nodule (not recorded which). Some clones in this sample may be carry-over from other donors' samples. CDR3s include the opening cysteine and the closing phenylalanine or tryptophan. A D gene is named only where the DNA matches it firmly. Part of the rows lack a size; the others show once, few, many or a class for expanded clones.

v_call	j_call	clone_size	d_call	cdr3_aa	cdr3_nt
TRBV27	TRBJ2-7	few	TRBD2	CASSFGTSGAYEQYF	TGTGCCAGCAGTTTTGGGACTAGCGGGGCCTACGAGCAGTACTTC
TRBV2	TRBJ2-7	.	TRBD2	CASNGLAGVNTYEQYF	TGTGCCAGCAATGGACTAGCGGGAGTGAACACCTACGAGCAGTACTTC
TRBV3-1	TRBJ1-1	few	.	CASSQGVTTEAFF	TGTGCCAGCAGCCAAGGAGTTACCACTGAAGCTTTCTTT
TRBV12-3/TRBV12-4	TRBJ1-5	few	TRBD1	CASSPSGTGANQPQHF	TGTGCCAGCAGTCCATCCGGGACAGGGGCCAATCAGCCCCAGCATTTT
TRBV5-1	TRBJ2-5	many	.	CASSLGPGKETQYF	TGCGCCAGCAGCCTCGGGCCAGGTAAAGAGACCCAGTACTTC
TRBV4-3	TRBJ2-1	many	TRBD2	CASSRSGGYNEQFF	TGCGCCAGCAGCCGTAGCGGGGGCTACAATGAGCAGTTCTTC
TRBV5-1	TRBJ2-7	.	.	CASSLFSYEQYF	TGCGCCAGCAGCTTGTTTTCCTACGAGCAGTACTTC
TRBV18	TRBJ1-6	many	.	CASSPSGSPLHF	TGTGCCAGCTCACCGTCAGGTTCACCCCTCCACTTT
TRBV11-2	TRBJ1-6	.	TRBD1	CASSHDRGGSPLHF	TGTGCCAGCAGCCATGACAGGGGAGGTTCACCCCTCCACTTT
TRBV7-8	TRBJ1-1	once	TRBD1	CASTLRGQGAFDTEAFF	TGTGCCAGCACCCTAAGGGGACAGGGGGCTTTTGATACTGAAGCTTTCTTT
TRBV20-1	TRBJ1-2	many	.	CARQLVNYGYTF	TGCGCAAGACAGTTGGTGAACTATGGCTACACCTTC
TRBV9	TRBJ2-2	.	.	CASSVDGRRAGELFF	TGTGCCAGCAGCGTAGACGGGAGAAGGGCCGGGGAGCTGTTTTTT
TRBV7-8	TRBJ2-7	.	TRBD1	CASSRGQGRSKYEQYF	TGTGCCAGCAGCCGGGGACAGGGGCGATCAAAGTACGAGCAGTACTTC
TRBV12-3/TRBV12-4	TRBJ1-1	many	TRBD1	CASSRRGQGTEAFF	TGTGCCAGCAGTCGCCGGGGACAGGGAACTGAAGCTTTCTTT
TRBV10-2	TRBJ2-3	many	.	CASSEGADTQYF	TGCGCCAGCAGTGAGGGGGCAGATACGCAGTATTTT
TRBV5-8	TRBJ2-3	many	.	CASSLVLGRTDTQYF	TGTGCCAGCAGCTTGGTTCTGGGTCGCACAGATACGCAGTATTTT
TRBV11-3	TRBJ2-3	.	.	CASSGPHSTDTQYF	TGTGCCAGCAGCGGTCCCCATAGCACAGATACGCAGTATTTT
TRBV6-1	TRBJ1-1	many	.	CASSYKEGVNTEAFF	TGTGCCAGCAGCTACAAGGAGGGGGTGAACACTGAAGCTTTCTTT
TRBV27	TRBJ2-7	many	.	CASSFRGSYEQYF	TGTGCCAGCAGTTTTCGGGGTTCCTACGAGCAGTACTTC
TRBV30	TRBJ2-1	once	.	CAWSGPKYREQFF	TGTGCCTGGAGTGGCCCTAAGTATAGGGAGCAGTTCTTC
TRBV6-1	TRBJ2-7	.	TRBD2	CASRTSGNYEQYF	TGTGCCAGCAGGACTAGCGGAAACTACGAGCAGTACTTC
TRBV7-2	TRBJ2-1	many	.	CASSPAGPAPNEQFF	TGTGCCAGCAGTCCGGCCGGGCCGGCTCCGAATGAGCAGTTCTTC
TRBV6-1	TRBJ2-1	few	TRBD2	CASILAGGPYEQFF	TGTGCCAGCATCCTAGCGGGAGGGCCGTATGAGCAGTTCTTC
TRBV6-2/TRBV6-3	TRBJ2-7	few	.	CASSWSGISYEQYF	TGTGCCAGCAGTTGGTCAGGGATTTCCTACGAGCAGTACTTC
TRBV6-1	TRBJ2-7	few	.	CASSETVRRGEQYF	TGTGCCAGCTCCGAGACAGTCAGAAGAGGCGAGCAGTACTTC
TRBV12-3/TRBV12-4	TRBJ2-5	.	.	CASSTGARETQYF	TGTGCCAGCAGCACGGGGGCACGGGAGACCCAGTACTTC
TRBV18	TRBJ2-2	many	TRBD1	CASSPGTGSIGELFF	TGTGCCAGCTCCCCCGGGACAGGGAGTATCGGGGAGCTGTTTTTT
TRBV12-3/TRBV12-4	TRBJ2-5	many	.	CASSWRLQETQYF	TGTGCCAGCAGTTGGCGTCTCCAAGAGACCCAGTACTTC